The clone carrying this T cell receptor beta chain was detected a few times. Antigen unknown. The CDR3 runs 13 residues. CDR1 is ENHRY and CDR2 is SYGVKD in the germline V gene. Trimming took 1 base from V and 4 from J, leaving 7 bases between them. There were TCR beta CDR3 regions amplified from RNA transcripts. Researchers ran a first-round RT-PCR on the TCR CDR3 using the HTBI primer set. MiXCR, run by TCRdb on the multiplex PCR reads, gives a single entry per CDR3 protein. Of about 500,000 distinct CDR3 sequences detected, roughly 14% appear once; the ten largest clones hold 17%. This record belongs to a study of T cells in Graves' hyperthyroidism and ophthalmopathy. Across 18 months, stable Graves' hyperthyroidism was marked by no progression to ophthalmopathy. Fresh peripheral blood, roughly 9.8 ml of it, supplied the PBMCs. Findings and caveats of the study: Most clonotypes that expanded in the thyroid above 0.001 also showed up in blood. The authors' 13 V-J model separated ophthalmopathy from stable hyperthyroidism.

The chain links TRBV10-3 to TRBJ1-2, with D uncertain. Sequenced sample: blood. This receptor was identified in a woman between 18 and 29 years old with Graves' hyperthyroidism. The CDR3 loop reads CAISEYGSYGYTF. The CDR3 nucleotides read TGTGCCATCAGTGAGTATGGCAGCTATGGCTACACCTTC.